The 4 T cell receptor beta chains below were found in one sample sequenced in a study of memory CD8 T cells in hepatitis C reinfection. The assay was immunoSEQ multiplex PCR, and TCRdb's table has in-frame clones only and misses some. The data contain tens of thousands of clones, under 90% of them singletons. As for time point: pre-reinfection, 55 to 20 weeks before reinfection detection. Sorted cells were sequenced directly ex vivo without any in vitro expansion. Specimen: naive CD8+ T cells sorted from blood. The receptors derive from a man younger than 35 with hepatitis C virus infection.

V usage is TRBV7-9 and J usage is TRBJ1-4; D not certain. Germline assignment: CDR1 SEHNR and CDR2 FQNEAQ (reference sequence). With 1 base removed from V and 4 bases from J, the gap between germline ends came to 7 bases. The CDR3 sequence is 14 residues long. CDR3 DNA sequence: TGTGCCAGCAGCTTAGTAGAATATAATGAAAAACTGTTTTTT. It codes for CASSLVEYNEKLFF.

The gene calls are TRBV7-8 and TRBJ1-4, with TRBD1 matching over 9 bases. Germline V gene lookup returns CDR1 SGHVS and CDR2 FQNEAQ. With 4 bases clipped from V and 7 bases from J, the junction kept 7 bases outside the gene matches. The CDR3 sequence is 15 residues long. The CDR3 DNA reads TGTGCCAGCAGCTATGGACAGGGGCTAATTGAAAAACTGTTTTTT. Translated, it gives CASSYGQGLIEKLFF.

This rearrangement joins TRBV4-1 to TRBJ2-7, with D possibly being TRBD1 (5 bases). Germline V gives CDR1 MGHRA, CDR2 YSYEKL. V lost 0 bases to trimming and J lost 0 bases, with 21 bases between them. The CDR3 has 19 residues. CDR3 nucleotides: TGCGCCAGCAGCCAAGAAGGGGTAGCAATGATGGACACCTCCTACGAGCAGTACTTC. Amino acid sequence: CASSQEGVAMMDTSYEQYF.

This chain uses TRBV7-9 with TRBJ1-5, with 7 bases aligning to TRBD1. This CDR3 spans 16 amino acids. Germline values: CDR1 SEHNR, CDR2 FQNEAQ (reference sequence). Unmatched junction bases numbered 9, after V lost 1 base and J lost 6 bases. CDR3 in amino acids: CASSLEEGAAGQPQHF. The CDR3 DNA follows: TGTGCCAGCAGCTTAGAGGAGGGGGCCGCGGGTCAGCCCCAGCATTTT.